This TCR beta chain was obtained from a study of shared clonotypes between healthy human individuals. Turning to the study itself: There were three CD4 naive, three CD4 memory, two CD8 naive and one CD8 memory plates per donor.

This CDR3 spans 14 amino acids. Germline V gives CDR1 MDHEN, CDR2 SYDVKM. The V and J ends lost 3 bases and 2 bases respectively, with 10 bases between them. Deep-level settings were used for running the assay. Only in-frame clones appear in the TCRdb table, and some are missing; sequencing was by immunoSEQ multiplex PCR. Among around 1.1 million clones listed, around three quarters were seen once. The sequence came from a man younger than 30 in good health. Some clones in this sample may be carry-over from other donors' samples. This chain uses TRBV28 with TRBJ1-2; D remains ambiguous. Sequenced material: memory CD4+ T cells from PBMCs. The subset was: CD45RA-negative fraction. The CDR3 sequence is CASSFPLGNYGYTF. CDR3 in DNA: TGTGCCAGCAGTTTCCCATTGGGGAACTATGGCTACACCTTC.